This T cell receptor (beta chain) was obtained from a study of cytotoxic CD8 clonotypes in ibrutinib-treated CLL. Study at large: IGHV unmutated roughly 17; relapsed/refractory 11; treatment-naive more than 14.

Study-level findings and limits: Clonality showed a rise at ibrutinib response that reversed toward baseline at progression.

A note on this clone: Its specificity is unknown.

This table comes from immunoSEQ multiplex PCR, and its TCRdb copy is limited to in-frame clones, with some not included. The sample comprises over 100,000 clones, 80% to 90% of which are singletons, and around 2% rests with the top ten. The clonotype was recovered from a human donor with chronic lymphocytic leukemia. The sample in question was PBMCs, obtained after 24 months of ibrutinib treatment.

The CDR3 coding sequence is TGTGCCTGGAGGGAGGGGACAGGGCACAATCAGCCCCAGCATTTT. This translates into CAWREGTGHNQPQHF. The chain combines TRBV30 with TRBJ1-5; 9 nucleotides align to TRBD1. The length of the CDR3 is 15 residues. CDR1 and CDR2 (germline): GTSNPN, SVGIG (reference sequence). Trimming at V came to 3 bases and at J to 3 bases, leaving 6 bases not matched to a gene.